The rows below give T cell receptor beta chains drawn from one sample of a study of response to subunit inactivated influenza vaccine. TCRdb ran MiXCR on the RT-PCR reads and lists one entry per CDR3 protein. The data hold about 540,000 distinct CDR3 sequences, with 13% to 15% observed a single time. The material was PBMCs from blood, obtained 11 to 12 days after vaccination. The receptors come from a man aged 50-59 years who received an inactivated influenza vaccine. Both conserved end residues are part of each CDR3. The order of the fields is J gene, D gene, clone size, V gene, CDR3 protein, CDR3 DNA. The D gene is left open where the match is weak. Clone size appears in some rows only: once, few, many, or a class for an expanded clone.

>TRBJ2-1|TRBD2|many|TRBV4-3
CASSQPGLAGDRNEQFF
TGCGCCAGCAGCCAACCGGGACTAGCGGGAGATCGTAATGAGCAGTTCTTC
>TRBJ2-7|-|few|TRBV20-1
CSASTGDASAGQYF
TGCAGTGCTAGCACGGGAGACGCATCCGCCGGGCAGTACTTC
>TRBJ1-2|-|many|TRBV7-2
CASSPGGQALYGYTF
TGTGCCAGCAGCCCCGGCGGGCAGGCGCTCTATGGCTACACCTTC
>TRBJ2-7|-|few|TRBV27
CASRSLGASYEQYF
TGTGCCAGCAGGTCCTTAGGAGCATCCTACGAGCAGTACTTC
>TRBJ2-4|-|few|TRBV7-2
CASWRAEVAKNIQYF
TGTGCCAGCTGGCGAGCGGAAGTAGCCAAAAACATTCAGTACTTC
>TRBJ2-7|-|few|TRBV20-1
CSASPTGPYEQYF
TGCAGTGCTAGCCCCACAGGTCCCTACGAGCAGTACTTC
>TRBJ2-1|TRBD2|-|TRBV12-3/TRBV12-4
CATAQTSGNNEQFF
TGTGCCACGGCACAGACTAGCGGGAACAATGAGCAGTTCTTC
>TRBJ1-1|-|many|TRBV7-3
CASSVHGGNTEAFF
TGTGCCAGCAGCGTACATGGAGGGAACACTGAAGCTTTCTTT
>TRBJ1-1|-|-|TRBV6-5
CASSYSGQLPEAFF
TGTGCCAGCAGTTACTCGGGGCAGTTGCCTGAAGCTTTCTTT
>TRBJ2-2|-|-|TRBV7-2
CASSRISGELFF
TGTGCCAGCAGCCGAATATCCGGGGAGCTGTTTTTT
>TRBJ1-2|-|-|TRBV7-2
CASSSRTETNYGYTF
TGTGCCAGCAGCTCACGGACGGAGACTAACTATGGCTACACCTTC
>TRBJ2-5|-|-|TRBV15
CATSSKAGTQYF
TGTGCCACCAGCTCGAAAGCGGGGACCCAGTACTTC
>TRBJ2-1|TRBD2|-|TRBV5-1
CASSLPQRELAGVMNEQFF
TGCGCCAGCAGCCTCCCCCAACGCGAACTAGCGGGAGTGATGAATGAGCAGTTCTTC
>TRBJ1-2|-|few|TRBV28
CASMMRDGYTF
TGTGCCAGCATGATGCGGGATGGCTACACCTTC
>TRBJ2-2|TRBD2|many|TRBV5-1
CASSPGGPTTGELFF
TGCGCCAGCAGCCCGGGGGGGCCTACAACCGGGGAGCTGTTTTTT
>TRBJ2-1|TRBD2|-|TRBV10-3
CAISESGGVYEQSF
TGTGCCATCAGTGAGTCGGGGGGGGTCTATGAGCAGTCCTTC
>TRBJ2-2|TRBD1|few|TRBV7-9
CASSSNPGQKNTGELFF
TGTGCCAGCAGCTCAAATCCGGGACAGAAGAACACCGGGGAGCTGTTTTTT
>TRBJ2-5|-|-|TRBV2
CASTSSFSVWEETQYF
TGTGCCAGCACCTCCTCATTCTCCGTGTGGGAAGAGACCCAGTACTTC
>TRBJ2-1|-|few|TRBV20-1
CSAPAGVQEEFF
TGCAGTGCTCCCGCCGGGGTCCAGGAAGAGTTCTTC
>TRBJ2-5|TRBD1|-|TRBV2
CASSPGQGEYF
TGTGCCAGCAGTCCCGGACAGGGGGAGTACTTC
>TRBJ2-1|TRBD1|many|TRBV4-2
CASSQDRQGAFNEQFF
TGTGCCAGCAGCCAAGACCGACAGGGGGCGTTCAATGAGCAGTTCTTC
>TRBJ2-7|-|-|TRBV5-1
CASSHEGDEQYF
TGCGCCAGCAGCCACGAAGGTGACGAGCAGTACTTC
>TRBJ2-3|-|-|TRBV12-3/TRBV12-4
CATPGPCTGTYTDTQYF
TGTGCCACCCCAGGCCCTTGTACAGGGACTTACACAGATACGCAGTATTTT
>TRBJ2-1|TRBD2|few|TRBV20-1
CSAGRGGSYNEQFF
TGCAGTGCTGGGAGGGGCGGGAGCTACAATGAGCAGTTCTTC
>TRBJ2-7|-|-|TRBV20-1
CSARDARDNEQYF
TGCAGTGCTAGGGACGCCCGGGACAACGAGCAGTACTTC
>TRBJ1-4|-|few|TRBV27
CASSLGFGYDNEKLFF
TGTGCCAGCAGTTTAGGTTTCGGGTACGATAATGAAAAACTGTTTTTT
>TRBJ1-6|TRBD1|few|TRBV20-1
CSAVGDRFNSPLHF
TGCAGTGCTGTAGGGGACAGGTTTAATTCACCCCTCCACTTT
>TRBJ2-7|-|few|TRBV18
CASSLSVRGGAYEQYF
TGTGCCAGCTCACTGAGTGTCCGTGGCGGGGCCTACGAGCAGTACTTC
>TRBJ2-5|-|-|TRBV20-1
CSARGLGSGETQYF
TGCAGTGCTAGAGGTCTAGGGTCCGGGGAGACCCAGTACTTC
>TRBJ2-1|-|few|TRBV4-1
CASSQDRAGYNEQFF
TGCGCCAGCAGCCAAGACCGGGCAGGGTACAATGAGCAGTTCTTC
>TRBJ1-3|-|-|TRBV3-1
CASSRRDARLSSGNTIYF
TGTGCCAGCAGCCGCCGGGACGCAAGATTGAGCTCTGGAAACACCATATATTTT
>TRBJ2-6|-|few|TRBV4-3
CASSQDSEGLGANVLTF
TGCGCCAGCAGCCAAGACAGTGAGGGGCTTGGGGCCAACGTCCTGACTTTC
>TRBJ2-3|-|few|TRBV29-1
CSVEPGGITDTQYF
TGCAGCGTTGAACCGGGGGGCATCACAGATACGCAGTATTTT
>TRBJ1-4|TRBD1|-|TRBV7-6
CASSLIRSGTGSNEEKLFF
TGTGCCAGCAGCTTAATCCGGTCCGGGACAGGGTCTAATGAAGAAAAACTGTTTTTT
>TRBJ2-3|-|-|TRBV29-1
CSANSGLYDTQYF
TGCAGCGCCAATAGCGGCTTATACGATACGCAGTATTTT
>TRBJ1-2|-|many|TRBV12-3/TRBV12-4
CASSLGGAGSNYGYTF
TGTGCCAGCAGTTTGGGTGGCGCAGGGTCCAACTATGGCTACACCTTC
>TRBJ2-6|-|-|TRBV20-1
CSAGDSGANVLTF
TGCAGTGCCGGCGACTCTGGGGCCAACGTCCTGACTTTC
>TRBJ1-5|-|few|TRBV10-3
CAISDSKNNQPQHF
TGTGCCATCAGTGATTCTAAAAACAATCAGCCCCAGCATTTT
>TRBJ2-7|TRBD1|few|TRBV4-1
CASSQRTGPREQYF
TGCGCCAGCAGCCAAAGGACAGGGCCCCGCGAGCAGTACTTC
>TRBJ1-1|TRBD1|few|TRBV7-2
CASSSRQGSPEAFF
TGTGCCAGCAGCTCCCGACAGGGGAGTCCTGAAGCTTTCTTT
>TRBJ2-3|-|many|TRBV12-3/TRBV12-4
CASLQGSDTQYF
TGTGCCAGCCTCCAGGGATCAGATACGCAGTATTTT
>TRBJ2-1|-|-|TRBV30
CAWTGTSTYSYNEQFF
TGTGCCTGGACTGGAACTAGCACTTACTCCTACAATGAGCAGTTCTTC
>TRBJ2-3|-|-|TRBV20-1
CSPRGIRTDTQYF
TGCAGCCCTCGCGGGATCCGCACAGATACGCAGTATTTT
>TRBJ2-7|TRBD2|-|TRBV6-2/TRBV6-3
CAGRGTTDYEQYF
TGTGCCGGACGAGGGACTACCGACTACGAGCAGTACTTC
>TRBJ2-7|TRBD1|-|TRBV20-1
CSASFPLGDRNYEQYF
TGCAGTGCTAGCTTTCCACTCGGGGACAGAAACTACGAGCAGTACTTC
>TRBJ2-7|TRBD2|-|TRBV7-2
CASRLAGGSEQYF
TGTGCCAGCAGACTAGCGGGGGGGTCCGAGCAGTACTTC
>TRBJ2-3|-|-|TRBV5-1
CASSSGGMSTDTQYF
TGCGCCAGCAGCTCGGGCGGGATGAGCACAGATACGCAGTATTTT
>TRBJ1-4|-|few|TRBV12-3/TRBV12-4
CASSPRDGINEKLFF
TGTGCCAGCAGTCCCCGGGACGGAATTAATGAAAAACTGTTTTTT
>TRBJ2-7|-|-|TRBV12-3/TRBV12-4
CASSPGSGPYEQYF
TGTGCCAGCAGCCCTGGGTCGGGCCCCTACGAGCAGTACTTC
>TRBJ2-3|-|few|TRBV5-1
CASSLGGESTDTQYF
TGTGCCAGCAGCTTAGGAGGGGAGAGCACAGATACGCAGTATTTT
>TRBJ2-2|-|-|TRBV20-1
CSAKGSKGSTGELFF
TGCAGTGCTAAAGGATCGAAGGGGAGCACCGGGGAGCTGTTTTTT
>TRBJ2-1|TRBD2|few|TRBV27
CASSLGGGANEQFF
TGTGCCAGCAGTCTGGGCGGGGGGGCTAATGAGCAGTTCTTC
>TRBJ2-7|-|-|TRBV7-2
CASSLAPATMQGYEQYF
TGTGCCAGCAGCTTAGCTCCTGCTACAATGCAGGGCTACGAGCAGTACTTC
>TRBJ2-1|-|many|TRBV9
CASSVAGSLNEQFF
TGTGCCAGCAGCGTAGCTGGCTCCCTGAATGAGCAGTTCTTC